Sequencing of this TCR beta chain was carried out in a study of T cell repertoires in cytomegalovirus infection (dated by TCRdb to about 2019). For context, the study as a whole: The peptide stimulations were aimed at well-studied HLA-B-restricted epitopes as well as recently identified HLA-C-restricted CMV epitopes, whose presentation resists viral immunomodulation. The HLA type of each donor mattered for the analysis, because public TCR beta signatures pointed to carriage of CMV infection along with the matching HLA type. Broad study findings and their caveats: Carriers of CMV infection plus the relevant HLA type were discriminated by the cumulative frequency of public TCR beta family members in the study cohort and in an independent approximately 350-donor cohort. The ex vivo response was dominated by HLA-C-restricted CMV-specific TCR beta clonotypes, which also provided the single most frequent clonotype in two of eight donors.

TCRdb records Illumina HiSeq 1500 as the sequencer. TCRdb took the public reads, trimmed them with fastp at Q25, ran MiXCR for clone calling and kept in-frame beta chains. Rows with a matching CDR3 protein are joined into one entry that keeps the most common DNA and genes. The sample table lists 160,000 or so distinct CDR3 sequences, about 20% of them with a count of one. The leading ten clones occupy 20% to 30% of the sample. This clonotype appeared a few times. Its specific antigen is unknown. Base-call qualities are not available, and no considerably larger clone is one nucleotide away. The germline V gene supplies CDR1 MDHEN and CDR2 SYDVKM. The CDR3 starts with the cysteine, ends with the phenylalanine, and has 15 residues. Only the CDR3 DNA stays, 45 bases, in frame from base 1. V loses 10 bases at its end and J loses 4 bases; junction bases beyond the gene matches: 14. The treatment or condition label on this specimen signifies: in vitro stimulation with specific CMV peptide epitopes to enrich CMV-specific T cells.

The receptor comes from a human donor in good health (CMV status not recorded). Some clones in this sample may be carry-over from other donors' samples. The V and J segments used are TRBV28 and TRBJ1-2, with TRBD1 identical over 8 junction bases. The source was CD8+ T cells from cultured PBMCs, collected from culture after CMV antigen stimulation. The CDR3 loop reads CATIKLRQGPYGYTF. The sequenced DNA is TGTGCCACCATAAAGTTACGACAGGGGCCCTATGGCTACACCTTC.